This T cell receptor (beta chain) was sequenced for a study of OX40 agonist ivuxolimab in advanced cancers. The assay was immunoSEQ multiplex PCR, and TCRdb's table has in-frame clones only and misses some. Here the sample spans roughly 100,000 clones, around 87% being singletons. The germline V gene encodes CDR1 MNHNS and CDR2 SASEGT. Trimming removed 11 bases at V and 2 bases at J, with 16 bases between. The CDR3 spans 14 residues. Exclusion of a patient followed from autoimmune disease history or systemic immunosuppression. Study-wide results and limits: Clones of CD4+ and CD8+ blood T cells grew by week 6 at doses of 0.1 to 3.0 mg/kg.

Points on this clone: Its target is unknown.

V and J are TRBV6-1 and TRBJ2-1, with D hard to call. Sequenced here: CD4+ or CD8+ T cells sorted from blood, sampled in a trial of the OX40 agonist ivuxolimab. This clonotype was obtained from an adult with an advanced solid tumor such as melanoma, head and neck, liver or kidney cancer. The CDR3 sequence: CAGSHPPAYNEQFF. The CDR3 DNA reads as TGTGCCGGATCTCATCCACCAGCCTACAATGAGCAGTTCTTC.